One sample yielded the 14 T cell receptor beta chains listed below, sequenced in a study of relationships among human T cell subsets. From mRNA, alpha and beta CDR3 regions were amplified using semiquantitative ARM-PCR. Tagged nested gene-specific primers were used first, then communal superprimers amplified exponentially. TCRdb re-called the multiplex PCR reads with MiXCR, one entry per CDR3 protein. In the table there are roughly 15,000 distinct CDR3 sequences, about 60% of which are singletons. CD4+ cells were positively selected first, then anti-CD25 beads isolated CD4+CD25+ regulatory T cells. Input material: Tregs sorted from blood. Receptor source: a man aged 40-55 years in good health.

This chain uses TRBV4-1 with TRBJ2-7, with 7 bases that match TRBD2. With V trimmed by 0 bases and J by 6 bases, 11 bases remained unmatched. CDR1 is MGHRA and CDR2 is YSYEKL in the germline V gene. CDR3 length equals 16 residues. In nucleotides, the CDR3 is TGCGCCAGCAGCCAAGATATGGGACTACAGGTTGGCGAGCAGTACTTC. Translating gives CASSQDMGLQVGEQYF.

The chain couples TRBV30 to TRBJ2-7; possibly TRBD2 for D (6 bases). CDR1 and CDR2 (germline): GTSNPN, SVGIG (reference sequence). The ends were cut back, 4 bases at V and 6 bases at J, with 16 bases in the middle. The CDR3 consists of 13 residues. Written as DNA, the CDR3 is TGTGCCTGGAAGGGCGGGGAAGGGGTCGAGCAGTACTTC. This sequence encodes CAWKGGEGVEQYF.

V is TRBV28 and J is TRBJ2-2; 7 bases are shared with TRBD2. Germline V gene lookup returns CDR1 MDHEN and CDR2 SYDVKM. Unmatched junction bases numbered 4, after V lost 3 bases and J lost 0 bases. The CDR3 loop spans 16 amino acids. The DNA for the CDR3 is TGTGCCAGCAGTTTGGGGACTACCACGAACACCGGGGAGCTGTTTTTT. Its protein product is CASSLGTTTNTGELFF.

This chain uses TRBV28 with TRBJ1-6; no definite D call. The V end was cut by 7 bases, the J end by 9 bases, with 13 bases between. CDR3 size: 13 residues. Germline V gives CDR1 MDHEN, CDR2 SYDVKM. CDR3 sequence (DNA): TGTGCCAGCATTGGCGGTCGGGGTTCACCCCTCCACTTT. This encodes CASIGGRGSPLHF.

The V call is TRBV6-5, the J call TRBJ2-1, with TRBD2 matching 8 bases. CDR1 and CDR2 (germline): MNHEY, SVGAGI. The CDR3 extends over 15 amino acids. With 6 bases clipped from V and 4 bases from J, the junction kept 8 bases outside the gene matches. CDR3 nucleotides: TGTGCCAGCAGCTGGAGCGGGAGAGGATACAATGAGCAGTTCTTC. Translating it yields CASSWSGRGYNEQFF.

V usage is TRBV7-8 and J usage is TRBJ1-5, with D perhaps TRBD1 (5 bases). This CDR3 is built from 16 residues. Deletions cut 5 bases from V and 5 bases from J, with 19 bases between. The germline V gene has CDR1 SGHVS and CDR2 FQNEAQ. DNA of the CDR3: TGTGCCAGCAGCCACAGGACCGGGGCGGGGGATCAGCCCCAGCATTTT. Amino acids: CASSHRTGAGDQPQHF.

The chain carries TRBV2 and TRBJ2-7; TRBD1 agrees at 8 bases. CDR3 length equals 15 residues. Germline CDR1 and CDR2: SNHLY and FYNNEI. V lost 6 bases, J lost 3 bases, and 10 bases stayed unmatched. The CDR3 loop is CASREQGVGVYEQYF. As DNA, the CDR3 is TGTGCCAGCAGGGAACAGGGGGTAGGCGTCTACGAGCAGTACTTC.

The chain recombines TRBV11-2 with TRBJ1-1; TRBD1 is a possible D gene (5 bases). V lost 5 bases and J lost 3, with 16 bases in between. There are 15 residues in the CDR3. Germline lookup yields CDR1 SGHAT and CDR2 FQNNGV. CDR3 in amino acids: CASSPMGPRDTEAFF. The DNA of the CDR3 is TGTGCCAGCAGCCCCATGGGGCCCCGAGACACTGAAGCTTTCTTT. Together with reference TRBV11-2 and TRBJ1-1, the CDR3 gives the full variable domain: EAGVAQSPRYKIIEKRQSVAFWCNPISGHATLYWYQQILGQGPKLLIQFQNNGVVDDSQLPKDRFSAERLKGVDSTLKIQPAKLEDSAVYLCASSPMGPRDTEAFFGQGTRLTVV.

Written as DNA, the CDR3 is TGTGCCAGCAGTTTTCGACAGCCGCTCTCTGGGGCCAACGTCCTGACTTTC. Translating it yields CASSFRQPLSGANVLTF. The rearrangement links TRBV5-4 to TRBJ2-6; the D gene is possibly TRBD1 (5 bases). Germline V lookup: CDR1 SGHNT, CDR2 YYREEE (reference sequence). Trimming pared 5 bases from V and 0 bases from J, leaving 15 bases between. This CDR3 contains 17 residues.

The V gene is TRBV18, the J gene TRBJ2-7; 14 bases align to TRBD2. The germline V gene has CDR1 KGHSH and CDR2 LQKENI. The ends lost 6 bases at V and 7 bases at J; junction bases unmatched: 5. CDR3 length: 14 amino acids. This CDR3 reads CASSTTSGGAEQYF. CDR3 nucleotide sequence: TGTGCCAGCTCGACGACTAGCGGGGGGGCAGAGCAGTACTTC.

This clonotype was seen a handful of times. The chain combines TRBV12-3 or TRBV12-4 with TRBJ1-1; 8 bases agree with TRBD1. Unmatched junction bases numbered 4, after V lost 6 bases and J lost 4 bases. The CDR3 loop spans 13 amino acids. CDR3 nucleotide sequence: TGTGCCAGCAGAACAGGGGGAGTCACTGAAGCTTTCTTT. It encodes CASRTGGVTEAFF.

The CDR3 nucleotides are TGTGCCAGCAGTTTAAGCGACACGTCCTACGAGCAGTACTTC. It specifies CASSLSDTSYEQYF. The V call is TRBV28, the J call TRBJ2-7; D gene uncertain. The CDR3 extends over 14 amino acids. Germline V gene lookup returns CDR1 MDHEN and CDR2 SYDVKM. Trimming stripped 2 bases from V and 1 base from J, with 9 bases between.

V and J are TRBV20-1 and TRBJ1-2, with TRBD1 matching 8 bases. Germline CDR1 DFQATT, CDR2 SNEGSKA (reference sequence). The CDR3 extends over 15 amino acids. J gave up 8 bases and V 0 bases, and 11 bases lay outside the gene matches. The CDR3 sequence: CSARDPGQVKNGYTF. CDR3 bases: TGCAGTGCTAGAGACCCGGGACAGGTTAAGAACGGCTACACCTTC.

The chain links TRBV29-1 to TRBJ1-1; unclear D gene. The V end lost 8 bases, the J end lost 3 bases, and 10 bases lay between the germline ends. CDR3 size: 11 residues. Germline CDR1 reads SQVTM; CDR2 reads ANQGSEA. CDR3 in DNA: TGCAGCTCACGGCGGCACACTGAAGCTTTCTTT. Its protein is CSSRRHTEAFF.